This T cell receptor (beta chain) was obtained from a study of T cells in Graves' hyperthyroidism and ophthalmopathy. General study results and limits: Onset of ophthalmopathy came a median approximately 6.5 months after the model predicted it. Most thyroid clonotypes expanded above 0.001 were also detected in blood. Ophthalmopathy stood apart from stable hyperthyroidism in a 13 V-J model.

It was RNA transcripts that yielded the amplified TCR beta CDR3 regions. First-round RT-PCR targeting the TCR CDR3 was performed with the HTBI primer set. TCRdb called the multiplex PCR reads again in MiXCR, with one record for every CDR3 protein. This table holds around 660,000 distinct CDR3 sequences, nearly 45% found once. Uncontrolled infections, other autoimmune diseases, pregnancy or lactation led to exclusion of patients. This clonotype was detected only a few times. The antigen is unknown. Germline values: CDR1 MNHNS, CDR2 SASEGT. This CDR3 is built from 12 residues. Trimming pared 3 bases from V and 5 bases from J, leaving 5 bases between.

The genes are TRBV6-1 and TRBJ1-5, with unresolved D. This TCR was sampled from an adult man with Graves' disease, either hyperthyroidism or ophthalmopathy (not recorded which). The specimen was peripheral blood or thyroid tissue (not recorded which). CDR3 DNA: TGTGCCAGCAGTGAGGAGCATCAGCCCCAGCATTTT. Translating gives CASSEEHQPQHF.